One and the same sample provided the 29 T cell receptor beta chains below, sequenced in a study of cytomegalovirus exposure and HLA in healthy donors. 13 Jbeta primers and 60 Vbeta primers were used for the PCR. Assay: immunoSEQ multiplex PCR; the TCRdb copy retains only in-frame clones and omits some. Of approximately 160,000 clones in the sample, about 75% are singletons; the top ten hold around 3%. Material: PBMCs. These receptors were taken from a woman aged 50 to 60 in good health and CMV-seropositive.

The V and J genes are TRBV2 and TRBJ2-1, with 7 bases matching TRBD2. The CDR3 runs 15 residues. Germline trimming cut 3 bases from V and 2 bases from J; bases unmatched to any gene: 4. Germline V lookup: CDR1 SNHLY, CDR2 FYNNEI. DNA for the CDR3: TGTGCCAGCAGTGATGGGACTAATCCCTACAATGAGCAGTTCTTC. It yields the protein CASSDGTNPYNEQFF.

V usage is TRBV6-1 and J usage is TRBJ1-2; 7 bases fit TRBD1. V was clipped by 5 bases and J by 8 bases; unmatched bases: 8. CDR1 and CDR2 from the germline V gene are MNHNS and SASEGT. The CDR3 has 13 residues. The CDR3 region is CASSSTGERGYTF. The CDR3 DNA sequence: TGTGCCAGCAGTAGTACAGGGGAGAGGGGCTACACCTTC.

This clone was detected only once. This rearrangement joins TRBV7-6 to TRBJ2-2; no clear D. The CDR3 extends over 15 amino acids. CDR1 SGHVS and CDR2 FNYEAQ come from the germline V gene. Trimming pared 5 bases from V and 4 bases from J, leaving 14 bases between. Written as DNA, the CDR3 is TGTGCCAGCAGCCCGATACGTGCAGTCACCGGGGAGCTGTTTTTT. Translating it yields CASSPIRAVTGELFF.

V and J are TRBV7-9 and TRBJ2-3; 7 bases are a match to TRBD1. The germline gives CDR1 SEHNR, CDR2 FQNEAQ (reference sequence). V lost 1 base, J lost 3 bases, and 4 bases stayed unmatched. This CDR3 is built from 15 residues. The CDR3 DNA is TGTGCCAGCAGCTTAGTAGTACAGGGGACAGATACGCAGTATTTT. Translated: CASSLVVQGTDTQYF.

CDR3 region: CASSPVGGGLGEQFF. The CDR3 DNA reads TGTGCCAGCAGCCCAGTTGGGGGGGGTCTTGGTGAGCAGTTCTTC. The chain combines TRBV7-2 with TRBJ2-1; 7 nucleotides line up with TRBD2. V lost 5 bases, J lost 9 bases, and 13 bases stayed unmatched. Germline CDR1 and CDR2: SGHTA and FQGNSA. The CDR3 has 15 amino acids. The whole variable domain, remainder taken from reference TRBV7-2 and TRBJ2-1, is GAGVSQSPSNKVTEKGKDVELRCDPISGHTALYWYRQSLGQGLEFLIYFQGNSAPDKSGLPSDRFSAERTGGSVSTLTIQRTQQEDSAVYLCASSPVGGGLGEQFFGPGTRLTVL.

The chain links TRBV5-6 to TRBJ2-3, with 10 bases that match TRBD2. The V gene end was trimmed by 4 bases and the J gene end by 9 bases; junction bases not matched to a gene: 14. The CDR3 length is 16 residues. The V gene's germline CDR1 is SGHDT and CDR2 YYEEEE. CDR3 loop: CASSLGFASGGGTQYF. The CDR3, as DNA: TGTGCCAGCAGCCTTGGGTTCGCAAGCGGGGGGGGGACGCAGTATTTT.

This clone appeared once. The rearrangement joins TRBV7-9 to TRBJ1-5; 7 nucleotides align to TRBD1. Trimming at V came to 5 bases and at J to 6 bases, leaving 4 bases not matched to a gene. CDR1 is SEHNR, CDR2 FQNEAQ, per germline (reference sequence). The CDR3 has 13 amino acids. The CDR3 DNA reads TGTGCCAGCAGCCCCAGACAGGGTCAGCCCCAGCATTTT. Its protein is CASSPRQGQPQHF.

The chain recombines TRBV30 with TRBJ1-1; no firm D call. Germline V gene data show CDR1 as GTSNPN and CDR2 as SVGIG (reference sequence). This CDR3 has 14 amino acids. The germline V and J ends were trimmed by 2 bases and 2 bases, with 12 bases remaining between them. In nucleotides, the CDR3 is TGTGCCTGGAGTCCCTTGGGAGGTAACACTGAAGCTTTCTTT. Translation gives CAWSPLGGNTEAFF.

The chain couples TRBV28 to TRBJ1-4; D uncertain. The CDR3 spans 16 residues. V lost 2 bases and J lost 0, with 10 bases in between. The germline CDR1 and CDR2 sequences are MDHEN and SYDVKM. CDR3: CASSLRGSSTNEKLFF. In nucleotides, the CDR3 is TGTGCCAGCAGTTTACGCGGCAGCTCAACTAATGAAAAACTGTTTTTT.

This chain connects TRBV7-3 to TRBJ2-7; D perhaps matches TRBD2 (5 bases). CDR3 length: 15 residues. The germline V gene has CDR1 SGHTA and CDR2 FQGTGA. Trimming removed 5 bases at V and 1 base at J, with 15 bases between. In nucleotides, the CDR3 is TGTGCCAGCAGCCCCGGCCCGGGGAGATCCTACGAGCAGTACTTC. Its protein product is CASSPGPGRSYEQYF.

The rearrangement links TRBV5-1 to TRBJ2-5; possibly TRBD2 for D (5 bases). The CDR3 contains 15 residues. The V gene lost 2 bases and the J gene lost 4 bases, with 15 bases spanning the gap. CDR1 is SGHRS, CDR2 YFSETQ, per germline. CDR3 sequence reads: CASSFMASGGETQYF. In DNA, the CDR3 is TGCGCCAGCAGCTTTATGGCCTCAGGAGGAGAGACCCAGTACTTC.

The V call is TRBV5-1, the J call TRBJ2-5; 11 nucleotides agree with TRBD1. V lost 3 bases to trimming and J lost 5 bases; unmatched junction nucleotides: 3. This CDR3 is 14 amino acids long. Germline-derived CDR1 and CDR2 are SGHRS and YFSETQ. CDR3 amino acids: CASSSGQGVETQYF. CDR3 nucleotide sequence: TGCGCCAGCAGCTCGGGACAGGGGGTGGAGACCCAGTACTTC.

On this clone itself: Within the sample, other DNA sequences also encode this same CDR3. This sequence joins TRBV5-4 and TRBJ1-3, with D unclear. The CDR3 consists of 15 residues. Germline assignment: CDR1 SGHNT and CDR2 YYREEE (reference sequence). V was trimmed by 0 bases and J by 4 bases, leaving 11 bases between them. CDR3 DNA sequence: TGTGCCAGCAGCTTGGGGCAGATCGGGGGAAACACCATATATTTT. Encoded protein: CASSLGQIGGNTIYF.

This clone has only a few counts. V is TRBV27 and J is TRBJ2-1; D perhaps matches TRBD1 (6 bases). V was cut by 1 base and J by 14 bases, with 12 bases left in between. There are 12 residues in the CDR3. CDR1 is MNHEY, CDR2 SMNVEV, per germline (reference sequence). CDR3 sequence reads: CASSLFDRPKFF. The CDR3 DNA follows: TGTGCCAGCAGTTTATTCGACAGGCCAAAGTTCTTC.

This clone was detected a few times. CDR3 DNA: TGTGCCAGCAGTTATTCAGGGGGTGTCGACGAGCAGTACTTC. The encoded protein is CASSYSGGVDEQYF. This sequence joins TRBV6-1 and TRBJ2-7; 7 nucleotides line up with TRBD1. With V trimmed by 5 bases and J by 5 bases, 9 bases remained unmatched. The CDR3 has 14 residues. CDR1 MNHNS and CDR2 SASEGT come from the germline V gene.

This sequence joins TRBV5-4 and TRBJ1-1; 8 bases align to TRBD1. The CDR3 length is 15 residues. Trimming removed 2 bases from V and 1 base from J; junction bases left unmatched: 4. Germline V lookup: CDR1 SGHNT, CDR2 YYREEE (reference sequence). The CDR3, as DNA: TGTGCCAGCAGCTTCCCCGGGACAGGGAACACTGAAGCTTTCTTT. Translation gives CASSFPGTGNTEAFF. The whole variable domain, remainder taken from reference TRBV5-4 and TRBJ1-1, is ETGVTQSPTHLIKTRGQQVTLRCSSQSGHNTVSWYQQALGQGPQFIFQYYREEENGRGNFPPRFSGLQFPNYSSELNVNALELDDSALYLCASSFPGTGNTEAFFGQGTRLTVV.

This clone was observed many times. V and J are TRBV7-6 and TRBJ1-5; D perhaps matches TRBD1 (5 bases). Germline V CDR1 and CDR2: SGHVS, FNYEAQ. The V gene lost 3 bases and the J gene lost 9 bases, with 12 bases spanning the gap. The CDR3 loop spans 13 amino acids. As DNA, the CDR3 is TGTGCCAGCAGCTTGGACCTCGGGGGGCCCCAGCATTTT. This encodes CASSLDLGGPQHF.

This chain connects TRBV5-6 to TRBJ1-5; no reliable D call. The CDR3 has 14 amino acids. Germline V gives CDR1 SGHDT, CDR2 YYEEEE. The V gene lost 4 bases and the J gene lost 2 bases, with 10 bases spanning the gap. CDR3 sequence reads: CASSPGLGNQPQHF. The CDR3 region has the DNA TGTGCCAGCAGCCCTGGACTGGGCAATCAGCCCCAGCATTTT.

V gene TRBV6-6 combines with J gene TRBJ1-5, with D tentatively TRBD1 (5 bases). The germline V gene encodes CDR1 MNHNY and CDR2 SVGAGI (reference sequence). V dropped 7 bases and J dropped 6 bases, with 13 bases sitting between them. The CDR3 is 13 residues long. CDR3 in amino acids: CASTQVQGQPQHF. The DNA of the CDR3 is TGTGCCAGCACCCAAGTTCAGGGTCAGCCCCAGCATTTT.

V is TRBV27 and J is TRBJ2-7; 11 nucleotides line up with TRBD1. The CDR3 runs 15 residues. V was clipped by 4 bases and J by 6 bases; unmatched bases: 8. Germline V gene lookup returns CDR1 MNHEY and CDR2 SMNVEV (reference sequence). DNA for the CDR3: TGTGCCAGCAGTTCACCTGGGACAGGGGGATCCGAGCAGTACTTC. This codes for CASSSPGTGGSEQYF.

This chain connects TRBV7-9 to TRBJ1-2; 7 bases match TRBD1. This CDR3 comprises 13 residues. V lost 5 bases to trimming and J lost 6 bases; unmatched junction nucleotides: 6. Per germline, CDR1 SEHNR and CDR2 FQNEAQ (reference sequence). The CDR3 bases are TGTGCCAGCAGCGCTTGGACAGGAGATGGCTACACCTTC. Amino acid sequence: CASSAWTGDGYTF.

The J gene is TRBJ2-3, the V gene TRBV15; 12 nucleotides match TRBD2. The CDR3 covers 18 residues. Germline values: CDR1 LNHNV, CDR2 YYDKDF (reference sequence). The trim removed 4 bases at V and 4 bases at J, leaving 12 bases unmatched. In nucleotides, the CDR3 is TGTGCCACCAGCATAGCCCCCGGACTAGCGGGGCTCGCAGATACGCAGTATTTT. Protein sequence: CATSIAPGLAGLADTQYF.

V gene TRBV5-1 combines with J gene TRBJ1-1; no clear D gene. Germline V gene lookup returns CDR1 SGHRS and CDR2 YFSETQ. Trimming shortened V by 0 bases and J by 0 bases, and 9 bases separated the two germline ends. CDR3 length equals 15 residues. The CDR3 region is CASSLDVLMNTEAFF. The CDR3 DNA reads as TGCGCCAGCAGCTTGGATGTCCTAATGAACACTGAAGCTTTCTTT.

DNA for the CDR3: TGTGCCAGCAGTGAAGCTCGGAGCACTGAAGCTTTCTTT. It is translated as CASSEARSTEAFF. V is TRBV2 and J is TRBJ1-1; no firm D call. The CDR3 covers 13 residues. CDR1 SNHLY and CDR2 FYNNEI come from the germline V gene. V was trimmed by 0 bases and J by 4 bases, leaving 6 bases between them.

J is TRBJ2-3 and V is TRBV29-1, with D possibly matching TRBD1 (5 bases). Trimming took 7 bases from V and 1 from J, leaving 12 bases between them. Germline V CDR1 and CDR2: SQVTM, ANQGSEA. This CDR3 has 13 residues. The CDR3 loop is CSATGRGTDTQYF. DNA of the CDR3: TGCAGCGCAACGGGCAGGGGCACAGATACGCAGTATTTT.

The rearrangement uses TRBV5-1 and TRBJ2-7, with 13 bases fitting TRBD2. Unmatched junction bases numbered 10, after V lost 3 bases and J lost 4 bases. Germline-derived CDR1 and CDR2 are SGHRS and YFSETQ. The CDR3 length is 17 residues. The CDR3 nucleotides are TGCGCCAGCAGCTCAGGACTAGCGGGGGACCTTTTGTACGAGCAGTACTTC. It codes for CASSSGLAGDLLYEQYF.

For this clone: This CDR3 is also generated by other DNA sequences in the sample. This chain connects TRBV5-1 to TRBJ1-1; TRBD1 matches at 8 bases. V lost 0 bases, J lost 1 base, and 2 bases stayed unmatched. The germline CDR1 and CDR2 sequences are SGHRS and YFSETQ. The CDR3 consists of 15 residues. Written as DNA, the CDR3 is TGCGCCAGCAGCTTGGGGGACAGGAGGAACACTGAAGCTTTCTTT. Translating gives CASSLGDRRNTEAFF.

The rearrangement uses TRBV6-1 and TRBJ2-5, with a possible D match to TRBD2 (7 bases). The V gene lost 8 bases and the J gene lost 1 base, with 17 bases spanning the gap. Germline-derived CDR1 and CDR2 are MNHNS and SASEGT. The CDR3 totals 15 residues. In DNA form, the CDR3 reads TGTGCCAGCCGACGGGGGGCGGGTATCCAAGAGACCCAGTACTTC. This codes for CASRRGAGIQETQYF.

The J gene is TRBJ1-5, the V gene TRBV6-1, with 9 bases matching TRBD1. This CDR3 is 13 amino acids long. The V segment lost 6 bases and the J segment 4 bases; nucleotides outside the gene matches: 1. CDR1 is MNHNS and CDR2 is SASEGT in the germline V gene. The CDR3 DNA reads TGTGCCAGCAGAGGGACAGGGAATCAGCCCCAGCATTTT. Translating it yields CASRGTGNQPQHF.